One sample yielded the 16 T cell receptor beta chains listed below, sequenced in a study of T cells in Graves' hyperthyroidism and ophthalmopathy (dated by TCRdb to between 2018 and 2020). Libraries were constructed by multiplex PCR. The sequencer was an Illumina HiSeq 2000. The TCR beta CDR3 regions were amplified from RNA transcripts. For the first round of RT-PCR on the TCR CDR3, the HTBI primer set was used together with the Qiagen OneStep RT-PCR kit. TCRdb cleaned the public reads at Q25 with fastp, built clones with MiXCR and kept in-frame beta chains. One record per CDR3 amino acid sequence lists the most common genes and DNA. The sample includes roughly 250,000 distinct CDR3 sequences, with roughly 15% observed a single time. Of the sample, around 30% is held by the ten largest clones. What was sequenced was blood. These receptors were taken from a woman aged 18-29 years with Graves' ophthalmopathy.

In its sample, this clonotype was seen a few times. V gene TRBV7-9 combines with J gene TRBJ2-2; 12 bases are a match to TRBD1. The CDR3 extends over 17 amino acids. The V and J ends lost 5 bases and 9 bases, in that order; junction bases with no gene match: 13. Germline CDR1 and CDR2: SEHNR and FQNEAQ (reference sequence). Here the CDR3 reads CASSTPGQGALMRELFF. The CDR3 coding sequence is TGTGCCAGCAGCACCCCGGGACAGGGGGCTTTAATGAGGGAGCTGTTTTTT. Supplemented by reference TRBV7-9 and TRBJ2-2, the full variable domain reads DTGVSQNPRHKITKRGQNVTFRCDPISEHNRLYWYRQTLGQGPEFLTYFQNEAQLEKSRLLSDRFSAERPKGSFSTLEIQRTEQGDSAMYLCASSTPGQGALMRELFFGEGSRLTVL.

In this sample, this clonotype turned up many times. J is TRBJ2-1 and V is TRBV20-1; D is uncertain. Germline V gives CDR1 DFQATT, CDR2 SNEGSKA (reference sequence). This CDR3 contains 14 residues. V was trimmed by 6 bases and J by 0 bases, leaving 12 bases between them. The CDR3 loop is CSAAEHSSYNEQFF. The CDR3 DNA reads as TGCAGTGCCGCGGAGCACAGCTCCTACAATGAGCAGTTCTTC.

In this sample, this clonotype turned up many times. This rearrangement joins TRBV28 to TRBJ2-7, with D perhaps TRBD2 (6 bases). The germline V gene has CDR1 MDHEN and CDR2 SYDVKM. V lost 7 bases and J lost 0, with 16 bases in between. The CDR3 spans 15 residues. CDR3 protein: CASTPGTSVSYEQYF. CDR3 DNA: TGTGCCAGCACGCCCGGGACTTCGGTCTCCTACGAGCAGTACTTC.

The chain carries TRBV4-3 and TRBJ2-7, with a weak D call TRBD2 (6 bases). The germline V gene has CDR1 LGHNA and CDR2 YSLEER. The CDR3 has 16 amino acids. Trimming removed 0 bases at V and 2 bases at J, with 14 bases between. The CDR3 nucleotides are TGCGCCAGCAGCCAAGATCTATTGACGGGGGCCTACGAGCAGTACTTC. It is translated as CASSQDLLTGAYEQYF.

This clonotype has a count of ten or more. This may stem from a read error, because a much larger clone lies one nucleotide away. The chain uses TRBV11-2 and TRBJ2-7; no clear D gene. Germline assignment: CDR1 SGHAT and CDR2 FQNNGV. V gave up 1 base and J gave up 9 bases, with 10 bases separating them. The CDR3 contains 12 residues. This CDR3 is CASSLGASAQYF. CDR3 sequence (DNA): TGTGCCAGCAGCTTAGGAGCTAGTGCGCAGTACTTC.

This clonotype has a count of ten or more. This chain connects TRBV2 to TRBJ2-7; TRBD2 aligns across 7 bases. CDR1 is SNHLY, CDR2 FYNNEI, per germline. There are 14 residues in the CDR3. After removal of 7 bases from V and 2 bases from J, the junction contained 8 bases not matched to a gene. CDR3: CASTDRLAAYEQYF. The CDR3 region has the DNA TGTGCCAGCACTGATAGGCTAGCGGCCTACGAGCAGTACTTC.

This clonotype was seen repeatedly, ten times or more. The genes are TRBV11-2 and TRBJ2-3; no reliable D call. The CDR3 is 13 amino acids. V lost 8 bases, J lost 1 base, and 10 bases lay in between. From germline, CDR1 is SGHAT and CDR2 FQNNGV. The CDR3 sequence is CASRGLGTDTQYF. In DNA, the CDR3 is TGTGCCAGCCGAGGCCTGGGCACAGATACGCAGTATTTT.

This clonotype was detected ten times or more. The gene calls are TRBV30 and TRBJ2-1; 9 bases align to TRBD1. V was pared by 0 bases and J by 9 bases, with 3 bases of the junction left unmatched. The length of the CDR3 is 13 residues. Germline V gene data show CDR1 as GTSNPN and CDR2 as SVGIG (reference sequence). This chain's CDR3 is CAWSVQGAGEQFF. In DNA form, the CDR3 reads TGTGCCTGGAGTGTACAGGGGGCTGGTGAGCAGTTCTTC.

This clonotype came up many times. The rearrangement links TRBV6-1 to TRBJ1-3; no firm D call. The V end was cut by 5 bases, the J end by 4 bases, with 18 bases between. Germline V gene data show CDR1 as MNHNS and CDR2 as SASEGT. The CDR3 has 16 amino acids. The CDR3 reads CASSSRIVQGGNTIYF. The CDR3 nucleotides are TGTGCCAGCAGTTCTCGCATCGTACAAGGCGGAAACACCATATATTTT.

With respect to this clonotype: Possible read error: a much larger clone is one base away. The chain carries TRBV29-1 and TRBJ2-3, with TRBD1 identical over 7 bases. With 7 bases clipped from V and 5 bases from J, the junction kept 6 bases outside the gene matches. This CDR3 contains 12 residues. Germline V gene data show CDR1 as SQVTM and CDR2 as ANQGSEA. The CDR3 DNA follows: TGCAGCGGGGGACAGACCATAGATACGCAGTATTTT. It yields the protein CSGGQTIDTQYF.

The chain recombines TRBV28 with TRBJ2-2, with 10 bases that match TRBD1. The CDR3 totals 16 residues. CDR1 is MDHEN, CDR2 SYDVKM, per germline. The V and J ends lost 4 bases and 7 bases, in that order; junction bases with no gene match: 9. The CDR3 loop reads CASSSLGTGDVGELFF. CDR3 sequence (DNA): TGTGCCAGCAGTTCTCTCGGGACAGGGGACGTCGGGGAGCTGTTTTTT. Together with reference TRBV28 and TRBJ2-2, the CDR3 gives the full variable domain: DVKVTQSSRYLVKRTGEKVFLECVQDMDHENMFWYRQDPGLGLRLIYFSYDVKMKEKGDIPEGYSVSREKKERFSLILESASTNQTSMYLCASSSLGTGDVGELFFGEGSRLTVL.

This clonotype was observed at least ten times. The V gene is TRBV20-1, the J gene TRBJ2-3; 7 bases are a match to TRBD1. This CDR3 spans 17 amino acids. CDR1 DFQATT and CDR2 SNEGSKA come from the germline V gene (reference sequence). Unmatched junction bases numbered 9, after V lost 0 bases and J lost 0 bases. The DNA for the CDR3 is TGCAGTGCTAGAGATCGGGACAGACTCTATAGCACAGATACGCAGTATTTT. Protein: CSARDRDRLYSTDTQYF.

There are many counts of this clonotype. The CDR3 loop reads CASSLTPPRGTGYTF. CDR3 DNA sequence: TGTGCCAGCAGTTTAACCCCCCCTCGAGGGACCGGCTACACCTTC. This chain uses TRBV12-3 or TRBV12-4 with TRBJ1-2, with a weak D call TRBD1 (5 bases). The CDR3 extends over 15 amino acids. Trimming took off 2 bases at V and 8 bases at J, with 18 bases between the two ends.

This clonotype was seen only a few times. This chain connects TRBV20-1 to TRBJ2-1; 7 bases agree with TRBD2. V lost 6 bases and J lost 4; bases outside the gene matches: 6. Germline V lookup: CDR1 DFQATT, CDR2 SNEGSKA (reference sequence). There are 13 residues in the CDR3. CDR3: CSAKEGLYNEQFF. The DNA for the CDR3 is TGCAGTGCCAAAGAGGGACTATACAATGAGCAGTTCTTC.

This clonotype is a singleton in its sample. The CDR3 is CASSENRGLRTEAFF. The CDR3 DNA is TGTGCCAGCAGTGAAAACAGGGGGCTGAGGACTGAAGCTTTCTTT. The V and J genes are TRBV2 and TRBJ1-1, with 9 bases lining up with TRBD1. The germline V gene encodes CDR1 SNHLY and CDR2 FYNNEI. The CDR3 is 15 amino acids. Trimming removed 2 bases from V and 5 bases from J; junction bases left unmatched: 6.

The V and J genes are TRBV5-1 and TRBJ2-7; possibly TRBD1 for D (9 bases). The V end lost 1 base, the J end lost 7 bases, and 30 bases lay between the germline ends. In germline, CDR1 is SGHRS, CDR2 YFSETQ. The CDR3 has 19 residues. The CDR3 region is CASSLSRSGEVAGQGEQYF. For the CDR3, the DNA is TGCGCCAGCAGCTTGTCGAGGTCCGGGGAGGTAGCGGGACAGGGTGAGCAGTACTTC. The full variable domain, in which reference TRBV5-1 and TRBJ2-7 provide the parts outside the CDR3, is KAGVTQTPRYLIKTRGQQVTLSCSPISGHRSVSWYQQTPGQGLQFLFEYFSETQRNKGNFPGRFSGRQFSNSRSEMNVSTLELGDSALYLCASSLSRSGEVAGQGEQYFGPGTRLTVT.